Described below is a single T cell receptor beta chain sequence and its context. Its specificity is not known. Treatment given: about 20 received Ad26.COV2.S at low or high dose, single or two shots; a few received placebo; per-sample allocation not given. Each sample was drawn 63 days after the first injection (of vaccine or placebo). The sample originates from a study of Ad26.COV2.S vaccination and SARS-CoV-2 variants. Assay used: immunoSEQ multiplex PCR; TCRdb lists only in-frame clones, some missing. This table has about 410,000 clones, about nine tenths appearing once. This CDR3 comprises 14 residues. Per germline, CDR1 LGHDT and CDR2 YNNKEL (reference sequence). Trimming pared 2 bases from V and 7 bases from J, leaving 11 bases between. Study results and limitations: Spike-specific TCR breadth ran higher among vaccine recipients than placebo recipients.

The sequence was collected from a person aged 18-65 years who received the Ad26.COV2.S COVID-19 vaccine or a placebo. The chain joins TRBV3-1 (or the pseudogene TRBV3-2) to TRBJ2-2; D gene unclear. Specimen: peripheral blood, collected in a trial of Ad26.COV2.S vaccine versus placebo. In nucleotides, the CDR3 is TGTGCCAGCAGCCAAAAGGGTTTTGGCGGGGAGCTGTTTTTT. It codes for CASSQKGFGGELFF.